This TCR beta chain came from a study of T cell changes during pregnancy in multiple sclerosis. CDR3 length: 15 residues. Per germline, CDR1 SEHNR and CDR2 FQNEAQ (reference sequence). The V gene lost 3 bases and the J gene lost 3 bases, with 13 bases spanning the gap. The repertoire was sequenced with immunoSEQ multiplex PCR; TCRdb's copy has only in-frame clones and lacks some. The top ten clones hold more than 1.5% of a sample with over 100,000 clones, 80% to 95% of them seen once. The sequence came from a female donor with multiple sclerosis, enrolled in a pregnancy study. The rearrangement links TRBV7-9 to TRBJ2-3; a possible D gene is TRBD1 (7 bases). The sample in question was peripheral blood, obtained in the third trimester of pregnancy. This chain's CDR3 is CASSFEGAGTDTQYF. DNA of the CDR3: TGTGCCAGCAGCTTTGAGGGGGCGGGAACAGATACGCAGTATTTT.